Listed below are T cell receptor beta chains from one sample, sequenced in a study of shared clonotypes between healthy human individuals. The repertoire was sequenced with immunoSEQ multiplex PCR; TCRdb's copy has only in-frame clones and lacks some. The profile shows some 1,100,000 clones, 75% to 80% of them singletons. The sample taken for sequencing was memory CD4+ T cells from PBMCs. The receptors were sampled from a man between 18 and 35 years old in good health. Some clones in this sample may be carry-over from other donors' samples. Both conserved end residues are part of each CDR3. The order of the fields is V gene, clone size, D gene, J gene, CDR3 DNA, CDR3 protein. D genes are given only for firm matches. Clone sizes are given selectively: once, few, many, or a class where the clone is expanded.

TRBV7-2,few,NA,TRBJ2-2,TGTGCCAGCAGCCCCAATAGGGGGGCCGGGGAGCTGTTTTTT,CASSPNRGAGELFF
TRBV9,NA,NA,TRBJ2-5,TGTGCCAGCGGAGACGGTCGGGCAGAAGAGACCCAGTACTTC,CASGDGRAEETQYF
TRBV18,NA,NA,TRBJ2-7,TGTGCCAGCTCACCCCGCGCCGGTTCTGAGGGCTACGAGCAGTACTTC,CASSPRAGSEGYEQYF
TRBV11-1,NA,NA,TRBJ2-5,TGTGCCAGCAGCTCTCGGGAGACCCAGTACTTC,CASSSRETQYF
TRBV5-4,NA,NA,TRBJ1-1,TGTGCCAGCAGCTTTGACGTGAACACTGAAGCTTTCTTT,CASSFDVNTEAFF
TRBV11-3,NA,NA,TRBJ1-1,TGTGCCAGCAGCTTAGGGGTCGGGGGATCTGAAGCTTTCTTT,CASSLGVGGSEAFF
TRBV10-3,NA,TRBD1,TRBJ1-2,TGTGCCATGAAACGGGACAGCTATGGCTACACCTTC,CAMKRDSYGYTF
TRBV5-4,NA,TRBD1,TRBJ2-7,TGTGCCAGCAGACTGGACAGGGGGCGAGAGAACGAGCAGTACTTC,CASRLDRGRENEQYF
TRBV5-4,NA,NA,TRBJ2-5,TGTGCCAGCAGCCGGCCAACGTTAGGGAAGGAGACCCAGTACTTC,CASSRPTLGKETQYF
TRBV9,NA,TRBD1,TRBJ1-1,TGTGCCAGCAGCGTCCGGGACAGGGGTATCGGGAACACTGAAGCTTTCTTT,CASSVRDRGIGNTEAFF
TRBV2,once,TRBD1,TRBJ2-2,TGTGCCAGCAGCCAGACAGGGCTAGGCACCGGGGAGCTGTTTTTT,CASSQTGLGTGELFF
TRBV18,NA,NA,TRBJ1-3,TGTGCCAGCTCGGGCGCAGGGTCCGGAAACACCATATATTTT,CASSGAGSGNTIYF
TRBV19,NA,NA,TRBJ1-3,TGTGCCAGTAGCCAACACGGCGGGTCTGGAAACACCATATATTTT,CASSQHGGSGNTIYF
TRBV9,NA,TRBD1,TRBJ2-5,TGTGCCAGCAGCGTAGCTCAGGGGGCATGGGAGACCCAGTACTTC,CASSVAQGAWETQYF
TRBV19,once,NA,TRBJ1-1,TGTGCCAGTAGTATCTCACCGACGGTGAACACTGAAGCTTTCTTT,CASSISPTVNTEAFF
TRBV6-5,NA,NA,TRBJ2-2,TGTGCCAGCAGTTATGGCACCGGGGAGCTGTTTTTT,CASSYGTGELFF
TRBV30,NA,NA,TRBJ1-5,TGTGCCTGGAGGGCGGGAATCCTGGGTCCAGAGCATTTT,CAWRAGILGPEHF
TRBV7-9,NA,NA,TRBJ2-5,TGTGCCAGCAGAGCCTCAGGGACCCAAGAGACCCAGTACTTC,CASRASGTQETQYF
TRBV7-2,NA,TRBD1,TRBJ2-7,TGTGCCAGCAGCTTATCCGGACAGGCCCCTTACGAGCAGTACTTC,CASSLSGQAPYEQYF
TRBV27,once,TRBD1,TRBJ1-2,TGTGCCAGCAGTTTATCGATTAGGGACAGGGGCTATGGCTACACCTTC,CASSLSIRDRGYGYTF
TRBV6-5,many,NA,TRBJ2-7,TGTGCCAGCAGGAAGCTTGAGGCACTCTACGAGCAGTACTTC,CASRKLEALYEQYF
TRBV28,few,TRBD1,TRBJ1-1,TGTGCCAGCAGTCCCAGACAGGGGGTGGAAACTGAAGCTTTCTTT,CASSPRQGVETEAFF
TRBV9,NA,TRBD2,TRBJ2-1,TGTGCCAGCAGCGTTTTAGCGGGCCGAACGAATGAGCAGTTCTTC,CASSVLAGRTNEQFF
TRBV15,NA,NA,TRBJ2-3,TGTGCCACCAGCAGGGCCGCAGATACGCAGTATTTT,CATSRAADTQYF
TRBV7-9,NA,NA,TRBJ2-7,TGTGCCAGCAGCTTAGTTGGCAGCGTCAACGAGCAGTACTTC,CASSLVGSVNEQYF
TRBV29-1,NA,NA,TRBJ2-3,TGCAGCGTTGCGGGGCTTAACCCAGATACGCAGTATTTT,CSVAGLNPDTQYF
TRBV19,NA,NA,TRBJ2-2,TGTGCCAGTAGTGGGGCCAGGGAGGTCTCCGGGGAGCTGTTTTTT,CASSGAREVSGELFF
TRBV29-1,NA,NA,TRBJ1-1,TGCAGCGTTGACGGGGGGACCACTGAAGCTTTCTTT,CSVDGGTTEAFF
TRBV28,NA,NA,TRBJ2-1,TGTGCCAGCAGTTTCGCCTCCGGGACGGGCAATGAGCAGTTCTTC,CASSFASGTGNEQFF
TRBV6-6,NA,NA,TRBJ1-3,TGTGCCAGCAGTCCTGGACAGCCTGGAAACACCATATATTTT,CASSPGQPGNTIYF
TRBV5-1,NA,NA,TRBJ2-3,TGCGCCAGCAGCCCGGGTGGGGATACGCAGTATTTT,CASSPGGDTQYF
TRBV7-3,NA,TRBD2,TRBJ2-7,TGTGCCAGCAGCCTGACTAGCGGGGAAGGCTACGAGCAGTACTTC,CASSLTSGEGYEQYF
TRBV5-4,NA,NA,TRBJ2-5,TGTGCCAGCAGCTTAGTGGATACCAAAGAGACCCAGTACTTC,CASSLVDTKETQYF
TRBV6-5,NA,NA,TRBJ2-5,TGTGCCAGCAACTCAGCCGAGGGGGGCTATGAGACCCAGTACTTC,CASNSAEGGYETQYF
TRBV18,NA,NA,TRBJ2-7,TGTGCCAGCTCACCCTACCAGGCTAGCGTTACTCTGGGGTACGAGCAGTACTTC,CASSPYQASVTLGYEQYF
TRBV18,NA,TRBD1,TRBJ1-4,TGTGCCAGCTCACTTGGGCCGGGACAGGGTAATGAAAAACTGTTTTTT,CASSLGPGQGNEKLFF
TRBV7-2,NA,TRBD2,TRBJ2-7,TGTGCCAGCAGCTTATACTCTTGGGGGGACTACTCCTACGAGCAGTACTTC,CASSLYSWGDYSYEQYF
TRBV28,NA,TRBD1,TRBJ2-5,TGTGCCAGCAGTCGACCGCCCCGGGACAGGGCCTTACAAGAGACCCAGTACTTC,CASSRPPRDRALQETQYF
TRBV5-8,NA,TRBD1,TRBJ1-4,TGTGCCAGCAGCAGCGGACAGGGACCTAATGAAAAACTGTTTTTT,CASSSGQGPNEKLFF
TRBV7-2,NA,TRBD2,TRBJ2-7,TGTGCCAGCAGCCGAACTAGCGGGGACTACGAGCAGTACTTC,CASSRTSGDYEQYF
TRBV27,NA,NA,TRBJ2-1,TGTGCCAGCAGTTTTTTGTTTGGGGGGCGAGGCTACAATGAGCAGTTCTTC,CASSFLFGGRGYNEQFF
TRBV7-2,few,TRBD2,TRBJ2-5,TGTGCCAGCAGCAGAATAGCGGGAGTGGCCCAAGAGACCCAGTACTTC,CASSRIAGVAQETQYF
TRBV2,NA,NA,TRBJ2-3,TGTGCCAGCAGTAGTCGTCTGACAGATACGCAGTATTTT,CASSSRLTDTQYF
TRBV5-1,few,NA,TRBJ2-5,TGCGCCAGCAGCTTGGCCGCCGGCACGCAAGAGACCCAGTACTTC,CASSLAAGTQETQYF
TRBV5-1,NA,NA,TRBJ1-1,TGCGCCAGCAGCGCACGACCCTGGGGAGAGGGCACTGAAGCTTTCTTT,CASSARPWGEGTEAFF
TRBV27,NA,TRBD1,TRBJ2-5,TGTGCCAGCAGTCAGGGGGCCCGTAGCCAAGGGTTTAAAGAGACCCAGTACTTC,CASSQGARSQGFKETQYF
TRBV28,NA,NA,TRBJ2-4,TGTGCCAGCAGTTTAGAGTCAAACATTCAGTACTTC,CASSLESNIQYF
TRBV2,once,TRBD2,TRBJ2-1,TGTGCCAGCAGCGGAGGTCTGGGACTAGCGGGAGTTATAAACAATGAGCAGTTCTTC,CASSGGLGLAGVINNEQFF
TRBV9,NA,TRBD2,TRBJ2-1,TGTGCCAGCAGCGTTTCCTCGGGACTAGCGGGAGGAGAGCAGTTCTTC,CASSVSSGLAGGEQFF
TRBV5-1,NA,TRBD1,TRBJ2-1,TGCGCCAGCAGCTTGGCCCGGTCAGGGGGATACAATGAGCAGTTCTTC,CASSLARSGGYNEQFF
TRBV19,NA,NA,TRBJ2-3,TGTGCCAGTAGTGCCTGGGACACCCGGGAGCCCACAGATACGCAGTATTTT,CASSAWDTREPTDTQYF